Below, 29 T cell receptor beta chains from the same sample are listed, as sequenced in a study of blood T cell repertoires in COVID-19. Using immunoSEQ multiplex PCR, the repertoire was profiled, and TCRdb retains in-frame clones only, with some absent. The profile shows 100,000 or so clones, 70% to 90% of them singletons. What was sequenced was peripheral blood. The receptor source for this set is a human donor in a cohort sampled during active COVID-19.

This clone was detected a few times. CDR3 nucleotides: TGTGCCAGCAGCAAAAGACTAGCGGCATACACAGATACGCAGTATTTT. The encoded protein is CASSKRLAAYTDTQYF. This chain links TRBV7-2 with TRBJ2-3; TRBD2 matches at 9 bases. V shed 5 bases and J 2 bases; nucleotides not matched to a gene: 8. Looked up from germline, CDR1 is SGHTA and CDR2 is FQGNSA. The CDR3 is 16 residues long.

A single count supports this clone. The rearrangement links TRBV30 to TRBJ2-7; the D gene is possibly TRBD1 (6 bases). V was pared by 4 bases and J by 0 bases, with 19 bases between. This CDR3 has 16 residues. Germline loops: CDR1 GTSNPN, CDR2 SVGIG (reference sequence). The CDR3 DNA follows: TGTGCCTGGACCTACCCGCGACAGGAACGCTCCTACGAGCAGTACTTC. Translation gives CAWTYPRQERSYEQYF.

A few counts support this clone. The chain joins TRBV10-3 to TRBJ2-3; D gene ambiguous. The CDR3 contains 11 residues. Per the germline V gene, CDR1 is ENHRY and CDR2 is SYGVKD. Trimming took off 5 bases at V and 4 bases at J, with 4 bases between the two ends. The CDR3 nucleotides read TGTGCCATCAGTCGGGCAGATACGCAGTATTTT. Its translation is CAISRADTQYF.

The rearrangement links TRBV11-3 to TRBJ2-1; D may be TRBD1 (6 bases). The V end lost 0 bases, the J end lost 7 bases, and 13 bases lay between the germline ends. Germline CDR1 is SGHNT and CDR2 is YENEEA. The CDR3 totals 15 residues. CDR3 amino acids: CASSLDPGRGNEQFF. The CDR3 coding sequence is TGTGCCAGCAGCTTAGATCCTGGCAGGGGAAATGAGCAGTTCTTC.

The DNA for the CDR3 is TGTGCCAGCAGCTTAGCCAGGACGGGGAGGACCGGGGAGCTGTTTTTT. Amino acid sequence: CASSLARTGRTGELFF. The rearrangement joins TRBV7-2 to TRBJ2-2; D may be TRBD2 (6 bases). Germline V lookup: CDR1 SGHTA, CDR2 FQGNSA. V lost 0 bases and J 5 bases, leaving 13 bases between the germline ends. The CDR3 length is 16 residues.

The J gene is TRBJ1-1, the V gene TRBV6-5, with no clear D. Germline V gene data show CDR1 as MNHEY and CDR2 as SVGAGI. This CDR3 spans 14 amino acids. Trimming removed 0 bases at V and 4 bases at J, with 9 bases between. The CDR3 reads CASSYSFGGTEAFF. CDR3 coding DNA: TGTGCCAGCAGTTACTCGTTCGGAGGCACTGAAGCTTTCTTT.

The CDR3 region is CAISEQGGMNTEAFF. The CDR3, as DNA: TGTGCCATCAGTGAACAGGGGGGGATGAACACTGAAGCTTTCTTT. The V call is TRBV10-3, the J call TRBJ1-1; TRBD1 agrees at 8 bases. V was clipped by 3 bases and J by 0 bases; unmatched bases: 3. Germline values: CDR1 ENHRY, CDR2 SYGVKD. The CDR3 contains 15 residues.

In its sample, this clone was seen once. The rearrangement uses TRBV9 and TRBJ1-2, with D tentatively TRBD1 (5 bases). Germline CDR1 is SGDLS and CDR2 is YYNGEE. The V gene lost 3 bases and the J gene lost 1 base, with 7 bases spanning the gap. This CDR3 has 13 amino acids. This CDR3 reads CASSADINYGYTF. The CDR3 region has the DNA TGTGCCAGCAGCGCGGACATTAACTATGGCTACACCTTC.

The J gene is TRBJ2-1, the V gene TRBV29-1, with a possible D match to TRBD1 (6 bases). The germline V gene has CDR1 SQVTM and CDR2 ANQGSEA. V lost 6 bases to trimming and J lost 1 base, with 10 bases between them. The CDR3 covers 13 residues. The CDR3 nucleotides are TGCAGCGTGGACAGTTATTCCTACAATGAGCAGTTCTTC. Its translation: CSVDSYSYNEQFF.

This chain uses TRBV6-5 with TRBJ1-5, with 10 positions matching TRBD1. V gave up 6 bases and J gave up 9 bases; unmatched junction bases: 8. This CDR3 spans 14 amino acids. Germline V CDR1 and CDR2: MNHEY, SVGAGI. Here the CDR3 DNA reads TGTGCCAGCAGATCGGACAGGGGGATCGGGCCCCAGCATTTT. Amino acid sequence: CASRSDRGIGPQHF.

This chain joins TRBV19 and TRBJ1-6; maybe TRBD1 (6 bases). The CDR3 is 15 amino acids. V was clipped by 6 bases and J by 7 bases, with 16 bases between them. Germline V lookup: CDR1 LNHDA, CDR2 SQIVND (reference sequence). Written as DNA, the CDR3 is TGTGCCAGTAGGACTCAGGGGTTAGAGAATTCACCCCTCCACTTT. It encodes CASRTQGLENSPLHF.

This clone came up many times. The chain has TRBV4-1 and TRBJ2-2, with 9 bases identical to TRBD1. Germline CDR1 reads MGHRA; CDR2 reads YSYEKL. V gave up 4 bases and J gave up 2 bases; unmatched junction bases: 5. CDR3 length: 16 residues. The CDR3 region has the DNA TGCGCCAGCAGCCCTCACAGGGGGCTTAACACCGGGGAGCTGTTTTTT. Residues: CASSPHRGLNTGELFF.

The V and J genes are TRBV11-1 and TRBJ2-7, with D possibly matching TRBD2 (5 bases). This CDR3 region has 13 residues. The germline V gene encodes CDR1 SGHAT and CDR2 FQDESV (reference sequence). Trimming removed 3 bases at V and 5 bases at J, with 11 bases between. The CDR3 loop reads CASSFSAGDEQYF. CDR3 coding DNA: TGTGCCAGCAGCTTTTCCGCGGGCGACGAGCAGTACTTC. Supplemented by reference TRBV11-1 and TRBJ2-7, the full variable domain reads EAEVAQSPRYKITEKSQAVAFWCDPISGHATLYWYRQILGQGPELLVQFQDESVVDDSQLPKDRFSAERLKGVDSTLKIQPAELGDSAMYLCASSFSAGDEQYFGPGTRLTVT.

The chain employs TRBV19 and TRBJ2-2; 8 bases are a match to TRBD2. Germline values: CDR1 LNHDA, CDR2 SQIVND (reference sequence). V gave up 3 bases and J gave up 0 bases; unmatched junction bases: 6. The CDR3 sequence is 17 residues long. CDR3 amino acids: CASSIYSGGTNTGELFF. CDR3 sequence (DNA): TGTGCCAGTAGTATCTACAGCGGGGGAACGAACACCGGGGAGCTGTTTTTT.

CDR3 region: CASSLASLTGNTIYF. Here the CDR3 DNA reads TGTGCCAGCAGCTTAGCCTCCTTAACAGGAAACACCATATATTTT. The rearrangement uses TRBV7-2 and TRBJ1-3; no firm D call. This CDR3 region has 15 residues. Germline V gene data show CDR1 as SGHTA and CDR2 as FQGNSA. Trimming removed 0 bases from V and 4 bases from J, with 10 bases in between. The full variable domain, its missing parts supplied by reference TRBV7-2 and TRBJ1-3, is GAGVSQSPSNKVTEKGKDVELRCDPISGHTALYWYRQSLGQGLEFLIYFQGNSAPDKSGLPSDRFSAERTGGSVSTLTIQRTQQEDSAVYLCASSLASLTGNTIYFGEGSWLTVV.

The chain is built from TRBV14 and TRBJ2-1, with no clear D. The CDR3 covers 13 residues. V was trimmed by 4 bases and J by 10 bases, leaving 14 bases between them. Germline CDR1 SGHDN, CDR2 FVKESK. Here the CDR3 reads CASSLTRLAEQFF. The CDR3 DNA sequence: TGTGCCAGCAGCCTAACTCGACTCGCGGAGCAGTTCTTC.

J is TRBJ1-4 and V is TRBV29-1; no clear D gene. CDR3 length: 14 amino acids. V lost 6 bases to trimming and J lost 7 bases, with 18 bases between them. Looked up from germline, CDR1 is SQVTM and CDR2 is ANQGSEA. CDR3 residues: CSVGMGGYGEKLFF. CDR3 nucleotide sequence: TGCAGCGTGGGGATGGGAGGATACGGTGAAAAACTGTTTTTT.

The chain is built from TRBV7-2 and TRBJ2-3, with 9 bases fitting TRBD1. V lost 11 bases to trimming and J lost 5 bases; unmatched junction nucleotides: 17. CDR1 SGHTA and CDR2 FQGNSA come from the germline V gene. This CDR3 comprises 16 residues. The CDR3 spells CAGGTGIQLGEDTQYF. CDR3 coding DNA: TGTGCCGGTGGGACAGGGATCCAACTAGGAGAAGATACGCAGTATTTT.

This chain joins TRBV3-1 (or the pseudogene TRBV3-2) and TRBJ2-7, with 7 bases that match TRBD1. V lost 1 base and J lost 6; bases outside the gene matches: 3. The germline CDR1 and CDR2 sequences are LGHDT and YNNKEL (reference sequence). This CDR3 has 13 residues. For the CDR3, the DNA is TGTGCCAGCAGCCAAGGGGCAGGGGGCGAGCAGTACTTC. Translated, it gives CASSQGAGGEQYF.

The chain uses TRBV12-3 or TRBV12-4 and TRBJ2-2; D is possibly TRBD1 (6 bases). This CDR3 has 13 amino acids. With 6 bases removed from V and 8 bases from J, the gap between germline ends came to 13 bases. The CDR3 is CASRYREVGELFF. CDR3 sequence (DNA): TGTGCCAGCAGATACAGGGAAGTGGGGGAGCTGTTTTTT.

The chain joins TRBV4-2 to TRBJ1-2; TRBD1 matches 8 bases. V trimming: 0 bases; J trimming: 0 bases; junction bases outside the gene matches: 9. Germline V lookup: CDR1 LGHNA, CDR2 YNFKEQ. The CDR3 spans 18 residues. CDR3 in amino acids: CASSQDSGTGFANYGYTF. Here the CDR3 DNA reads TGTGCCAGCAGCCAAGATAGTGGGACAGGATTCGCTAACTATGGCTACACCTTC.

The chain uses TRBV6-2 or TRBV6-3 and TRBJ1-1, with TRBD1 as a possible D gene (5 bases). The CDR3 sequence is 14 residues long. The V and J ends lost 3 bases and 3 bases respectively, with 11 bases between them. Germline V lookup: CDR1 MNHEY, CDR2 SVGEGT. For the CDR3, the DNA is TGTGCCAGCAGTTATGCACCACAGGACACTGAAGCTTTCTTT. Its translation: CASSYAPQDTEAFF.

V is TRBV4-2 and J is TRBJ2-5; 7 bases are shared with TRBD1. The CDR3 length is 14 residues. In germline, CDR1 is LGHNA, CDR2 YNFKEQ. The ends lost 5 bases at V and 2 bases at J; junction bases unmatched: 5. The CDR3 DNA follows: TGTGCCAGCAGCAAGGGGACAGAACAAGAGACCCAGTACTTC. Amino acids: CASSKGTEQETQYF.

The chain couples TRBV5-1 to TRBJ1-6; D is unclear. The V end was cut by 0 bases, the J end by 7 bases, with 8 bases between. CDR3 length: 14 amino acids. Per germline, CDR1 SGHRS and CDR2 YFSETQ. In nucleotides, the CDR3 is TGCGCCAGCAGCTTGGGACACGCAAATTCACCCCTCCACTTT. Amino acid sequence: CASSLGHANSPLHF.

The chain links TRBV10-3 to TRBJ2-3, with TRBD2 as a possible D gene (6 bases). V gave up 7 bases and J gave up 6 bases, with 20 bases separating them. The germline gives CDR1 ENHRY, CDR2 SYGVKD. This CDR3 is 15 amino acids long. The CDR3 loop is CAINSLAASPDTQYF. The CDR3 DNA reads as TGTGCCATCAACAGCTTAGCGGCTAGCCCCGATACGCAGTATTTT.

This sequence joins TRBV6-5 and TRBJ1-6; 10 bases are a match to TRBD1. From germline, CDR1 is MNHEY and CDR2 SVGAGI. With V trimmed by 4 bases and J by 6 bases, 3 bases remained unmatched. The CDR3 spans 15 residues. The CDR3 DNA reads TGTGCCAGCAGTTCACGGACAGGGGGTAATTCACCCCTCCACTTT. This translates into CASSSRTGGNSPLHF.

The chain employs TRBV9 and TRBJ1-6, with 9 nucleotides matching TRBD1. The CDR3 length is 14 residues. Germline V gives CDR1 SGDLS, CDR2 YYNGEE. V lost 4 bases to trimming and J lost 8 bases; unmatched junction nucleotides: 4. For the CDR3, the DNA is TGTGCCAGCAGCCTCCGGGACAGGGATTCACCCCTCCACTTT. Amino acids: CASSLRDRDSPLHF.

This clone has more than one count but fewer than ten. The chain links TRBV5-1 to TRBJ2-1, with 10 bases fitting TRBD2. The CDR3 totals 16 residues. Germline assignment: CDR1 SGHRS and CDR2 YFSETQ. Germline trimming cut 6 bases from V and 2 bases from J; bases unmatched to any gene: 8. The CDR3 is CASTDQRGGAYNEQFF. CDR3 DNA: TGCGCCAGCACCGATCAGCGGGGGGGCGCCTACAATGAGCAGTTCTTC.

The chain is built from TRBV6-1 and TRBJ2-2; 9 positions match TRBD1. Unmatched junction bases numbered 7, after V lost 4 bases and J lost 4 bases. Looked up from germline, CDR1 is MNHNS and CDR2 is SASEGT. The CDR3 has 16 residues. The CDR3 sequence: CASSVQGARFTGELFF. For the CDR3, the DNA is TGTGCCAGCAGTGTACAGGGGGCAAGGTTCACCGGGGAGCTGTTTTTT.